The entry below gives a single T cell receptor beta chain sequence along with its context. This clonotype has a count of ten or more. Its antigen target is currently unknown. No clone much larger than this one lies a single base away; base qualities are absent. The data originate from a study of tumor-infiltrating lymphocytes in primary liver carcinoma (dated by TCRdb to about 2017). Concerning the study at large: Of the five patients (three men and two women, aged 30 to 69 years), four had hepatocellular carcinoma and one had combined HCC and intrahepatic cholangiocarcinoma. The five patients had tumors of stage T1-T3 N0M0, with maximum diameters ranging from roughly 4 to 11 cm. Roughly 3.5 to 7.5 million productive TCRbeta reads were obtained per sample, and no significant difference in read depth was found between tissue types. TCRbeta repertoire sequencing, expression microarrays and whole-exome sequencing were combined in the study across five regions of each liver tumor, with adjacent normal tissue and blood also included. A total of 35 or so specimens from 5 patients, comprising approximately 25 tumor regions, 5 adjacent noncancerous liver tissues and 5 peripheral blood samples, were covered by TCRbeta repertoire sequencing. The 20 to 30 tumor region samples were profiled with Agilent mRNA microarrays so that TCRbeta repertoire diversity could be related to the local molecular phenotype. Reproducibility between technical replicate repertoires was high, with correlation coefficients above 0.98 and mean shared-clone rates about 0.91. General findings and caveats noted by the study authors: Only the TCR beta chain was sequenced, which likely underestimates true repertoire diversity because unpaired alpha chains were not captured. Repertoire overlap was higher between tumor regions (mean around 36%) than tumor-adjacent (approximately 17%) or tumor-blood (about 15%) pairs, consistent with antigen-driven expansion. The top 250 clones made up a significantly larger repertoire fraction in tumors than in blood (p = 0.039). Comparison of CD4+ and CD8+ T cell repertoires was precluded by the use of bulk unsorted samples. The study included only five patients, and the authors note findings should be validated in a larger study. Only roughly 8-25% of top clones appeared in all five regions of a tumor, which suggests that tumor-infiltrating T cells are spatially heterogeneous.

Total RNA and DNA were co-extracted from about 19-30 mg of bulk tissue with the AllPrep DNA/RNA mini kit, without cell sorting. Between late 2015 and early 2016, several patients in China with histopathologically diagnosed primary liver carcinoma had their tumors surgically resected. Patients had chronic HBV infection and were treatment-naive at sampling. Each tumor was sampled at five spatially separated regions: the tumor centre plus the superior, inferior, left-lateral and right-lateral poles. Histology showed that every tumor sample contained more than 85% viable tumor cells. Fresh tumor and adjacent tissue pieces were bisected, with one half stored in RNAlater at -80 degrees C and the other half sent for histology. TCRbeta-specific cDNA was reverse-transcribed from around 500 ng total RNA using a constant-region primer and ProtoScript II reverse transcriptase. Three nested multiplex PCR rounds, following a slightly modified ARM-PCR procedure, were used to build the TCRbeta libraries. The first two PCR rounds used multiplex TRBV1-TRBV30 forward primers with a Cbeta reverse primer, each for about 10 cycles. A final 25-cycle PCR with Deep VentR polymerase added sample barcodes and Illumina adapters. Amplicons of 200-500 bp were gel-purified with a QIAquick gel extraction kit before sequencing. An Illumina HiSeq 2500 was used to sequence the TCRbeta amplicons with 250-bp paired-end reads. Per the source publication's procedure: To recover full CDR3 sequences, reads were quality-trimmed using Trimmomatic v0.33 and paired reads were then merged using FLASH v1.2.11. MiGEC v1.2.1b assigned V, D and J germline segments to the rearranged TCRbeta sequences. Clonotype statistics and Shannon-Wiener diversity indices were calculated with VDJtools v1.0.0. Except for diversity analysis, only each sample's 250 most abundant clonotypes were used in subsequent analyses to reduce sampling bias. TCRdb ran its own pipeline on the public reads, namely fastp trimming at Q25 and MiXCR clone calling, and kept in-frame beta chains. Every CDR3 protein is listed once, alongside the most common genes and DNA of its rows. TCRdb's processing, not the study's, gives the V and J calls here. This sample gives more than 90,000 distinct CDR3 sequences in total; under 70% of them show up just once. The top ten clonotypes cover around 10% of the sample.

Trimming removed 0 bases from V and 5 bases from J; the gene matches leave 8 bases unexplained. According to the germline V gene, CDR1 reads SGHRS and CDR2 reads YFSETQ. The CDR3 starts with the cysteine, ends with the phenylalanine, and has 17 residues. Just CDR3 DNA is preserved here, 51 bases in frame from base 1. Recombination joined TRBV5-1 with TRBJ2-2, with 9 junctional bases fitting TRBD2. Sequenced input: liver tumor tissue from sampling region 2. What the cell subset or site label conveys for this sample: tumor region T2, inferior pole. This receptor was identified in a woman aged 55-70 years with primary liver carcinoma and hepatitis B virus infection. The CDR3 region reads CASSLAGAGGLTGELFF. The nucleotides are TGCGCCAGCAGCTTGGCCGGAGCGGGAGGATTAACCGGGGAGCTGTTTTTT.